This TCR beta chain was retrieved from a study of cytotoxic CD8 clonotypes in ibrutinib-treated CLL. Findings and limits, study-wide: T-cell clonality at baseline went above that of age-matched healthy donors and rose and fell with circulating CD8+ T-cell counts. There were few public clonotypes, and on treatment they contracted or stayed stable.

Turning to this clone: The antigen remains unidentified.

Here immunoSEQ multiplex PCR was the method, and the copy in TCRdb shows in-frame clones only, minus some. The table records 150,000 or so clones, 75% to 90% of them present only once. V gave up 6 bases and J gave up 0 bases; unmatched junction bases: 6. This CDR3 has 14 residues. Germline CDR1 is SQVTM and CDR2 is ANQGSEA. The J gene is TRBJ2-5, the V gene TRBV29-1; 8 nucleotides align to TRBD2. The source of this sequence is a human donor with chronic lymphocytic leukemia. The starting material was PBMCs, obtained after 24 months of ibrutinib treatment. The DNA of the CDR3 is TGCAGCGTCGCCTCGGGGGGGTACCAAGAGACCCAGTACTTC. Translating it yields CSVASGGYQETQYF.